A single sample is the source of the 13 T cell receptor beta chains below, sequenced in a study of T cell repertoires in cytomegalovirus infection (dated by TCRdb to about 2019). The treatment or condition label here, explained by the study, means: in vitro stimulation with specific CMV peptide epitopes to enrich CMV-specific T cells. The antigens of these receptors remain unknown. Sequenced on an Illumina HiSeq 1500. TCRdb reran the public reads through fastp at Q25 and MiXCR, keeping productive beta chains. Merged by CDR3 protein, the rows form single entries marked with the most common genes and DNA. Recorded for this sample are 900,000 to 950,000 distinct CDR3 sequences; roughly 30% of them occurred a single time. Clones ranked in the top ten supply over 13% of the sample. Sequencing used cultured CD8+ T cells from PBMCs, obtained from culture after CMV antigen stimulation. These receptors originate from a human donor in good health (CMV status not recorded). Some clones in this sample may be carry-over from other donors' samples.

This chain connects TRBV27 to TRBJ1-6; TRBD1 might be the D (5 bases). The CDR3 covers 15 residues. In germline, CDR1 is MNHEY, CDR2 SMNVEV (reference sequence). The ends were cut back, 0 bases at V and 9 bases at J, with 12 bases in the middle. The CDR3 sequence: CASSLSAGGGSPLHF. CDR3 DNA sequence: TGTGCCAGCAGTTTATCAGCGGGGGGTGGTTCACCCCTCCACTTT.

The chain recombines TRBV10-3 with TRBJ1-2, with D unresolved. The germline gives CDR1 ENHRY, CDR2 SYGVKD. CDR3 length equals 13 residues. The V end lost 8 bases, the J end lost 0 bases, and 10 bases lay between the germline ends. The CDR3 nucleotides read TGTGCCATCCGGGATATTTCTAACTATGGCTACACCTTC. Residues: CAIRDISNYGYTF.

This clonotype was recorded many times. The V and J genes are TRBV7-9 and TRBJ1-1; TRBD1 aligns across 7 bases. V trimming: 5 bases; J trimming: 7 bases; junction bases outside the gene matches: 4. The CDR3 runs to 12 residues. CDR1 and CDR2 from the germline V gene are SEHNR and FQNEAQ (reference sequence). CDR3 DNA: TGTGCCAGCAGCACTGGGACAGTTGAAGCTTTCTTT. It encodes CASSTGTVEAFF. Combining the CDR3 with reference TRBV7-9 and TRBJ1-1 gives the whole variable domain DTGVSQNPRHKITKRGQNVTFRCDPISEHNRLYWYRQTLGQGPEFLTYFQNEAQLEKSRLLSDRFSAERPKGSFSTLEIQRTEQGDSAMYLCASSTGTVEAFFGQGTRLTVV.

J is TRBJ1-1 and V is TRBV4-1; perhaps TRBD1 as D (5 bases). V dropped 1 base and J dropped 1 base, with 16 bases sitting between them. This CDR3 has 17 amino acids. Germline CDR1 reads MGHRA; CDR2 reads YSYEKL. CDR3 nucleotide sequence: TGCGCCAGCAGCCAAGGAATCGAGGGGTACAAGAACACTGAAGCTTTCTTT. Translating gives CASSQGIEGYKNTEAFF.

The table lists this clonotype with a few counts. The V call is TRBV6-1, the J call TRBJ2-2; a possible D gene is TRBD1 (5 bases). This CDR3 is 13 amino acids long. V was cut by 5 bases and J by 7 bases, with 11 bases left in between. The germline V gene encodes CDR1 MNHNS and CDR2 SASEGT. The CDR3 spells CASSPGFGGELFF. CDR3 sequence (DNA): TGTGCCAGCAGTCCAGGGTTTGGCGGGGAGCTGTTTTTT.

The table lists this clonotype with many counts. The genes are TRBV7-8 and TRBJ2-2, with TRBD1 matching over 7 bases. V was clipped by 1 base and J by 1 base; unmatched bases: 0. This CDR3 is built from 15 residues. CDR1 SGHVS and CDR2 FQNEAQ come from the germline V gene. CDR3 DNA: TGTGCCAGCAGCTTAGGGACAGGGAACACCGGGGAGCTGTTTTTT. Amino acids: CASSLGTGNTGELFF. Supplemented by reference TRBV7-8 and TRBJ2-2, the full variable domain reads GAGVSQSPRYKVAKRGQDVALRCDPISGHVSLFWYQQALGQGPEFLTYFQNEAQLDKSGLPSDRFFAERPEGSVSTLKIQRTQQEDSAVYLCASSLGTGNTGELFFGEGSRLTVL.

CDR3 sequence reads: CANRRTGERSNQPQHF. CDR3 in DNA: TGTGCCAACAGACGGACAGGGGAGCGCAGCAATCAGCCCCAGCATTTT. The chain couples TRBV6-6 to TRBJ1-5, with TRBD1 identical over 9 bases. The germline V gene encodes CDR1 MNHNY and CDR2 SVGAGI (reference sequence). The CDR3 contains 16 residues. V gave up 10 bases and J gave up 1 base; unmatched junction bases: 11.

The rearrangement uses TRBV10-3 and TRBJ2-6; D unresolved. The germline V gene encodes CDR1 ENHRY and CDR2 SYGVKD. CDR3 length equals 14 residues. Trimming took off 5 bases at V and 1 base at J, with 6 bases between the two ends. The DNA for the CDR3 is TGTGCCATCAGTCCAGTTTCTGGGGCCAACGTCCTGACTTTC. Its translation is CAISPVSGANVLTF.

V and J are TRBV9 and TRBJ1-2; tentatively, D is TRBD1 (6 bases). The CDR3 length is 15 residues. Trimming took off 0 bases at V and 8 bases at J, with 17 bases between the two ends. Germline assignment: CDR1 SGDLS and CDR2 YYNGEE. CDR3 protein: CASSVAHREVEGYTF. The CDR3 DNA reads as TGTGCCAGCAGCGTAGCCCACAGGGAAGTGGAAGGCTACACCTTC.

The CDR3 protein is CSALSGGAYEQYV. CDR3 nucleotides: TGCAGTGCTCTTAGCGGGGGGGCCTACGAGCAGTACGTC. V gene TRBV20-1 combines with J gene TRBJ2-7; TRBD2 matches 11 bases. Germline CDR1 is DFQATT and CDR2 is SNEGSKA (reference sequence). The CDR3 loop spans 13 amino acids. V shed 5 bases, J shed 2 bases, and the junction held 2 bases outside the gene matches.

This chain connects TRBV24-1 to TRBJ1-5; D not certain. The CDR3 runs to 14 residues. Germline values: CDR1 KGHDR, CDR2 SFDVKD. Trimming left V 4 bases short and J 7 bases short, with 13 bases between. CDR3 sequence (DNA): TGTGCCACCAGTGACGCGCAGGTCAGCCAGCCCCAGCATTTT. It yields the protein CATSDAQVSQPQHF.

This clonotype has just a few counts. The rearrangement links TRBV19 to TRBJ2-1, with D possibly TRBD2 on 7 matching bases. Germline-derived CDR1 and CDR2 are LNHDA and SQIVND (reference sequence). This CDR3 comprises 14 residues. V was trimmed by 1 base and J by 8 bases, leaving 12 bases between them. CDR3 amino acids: CASSIGGGAHEQFF. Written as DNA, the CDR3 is TGTGCCAGTAGTATAGGAGGGGGGGCCCATGAGCAGTTCTTC.

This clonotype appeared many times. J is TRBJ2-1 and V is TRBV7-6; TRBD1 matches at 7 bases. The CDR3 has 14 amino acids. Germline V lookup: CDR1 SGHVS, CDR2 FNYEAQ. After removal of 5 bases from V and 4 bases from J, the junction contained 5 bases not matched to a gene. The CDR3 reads CASSNRDRYNEQFF. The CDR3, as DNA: TGTGCCAGCAGCAACAGGGACAGATACAATGAGCAGTTCTTC.